This TCR beta chain was recorded in a study of siplizumab effects on memory and regulatory T cells. A remark on this clone: Its matching antigen is unknown.

Study outcomes and limitations: Roughly 80-97% of proliferating clones (CD4+ or CD8+) could not be assigned a naive or memory phenotype. Naive T cells seemed more diverse than memory cells; they also seemed major alloresponse contributors.

In each sample, about 10^5 TCR templates were assayed. Profiled with immunoSEQ multiplex PCR; TCRdb holds only in-frame clones, not every one. The sample lists around 87,000 clones; 70% to 90% were seen once. This CDR3 contains 16 residues. V lost 7 bases and J lost 4, with 22 bases in between. Germline CDR1 is SNHLY and CDR2 is FYNNEI. The source material was CD4+ T cells sorted from blood. This TCR came from a human donor in good health. V usage is TRBV2 and J usage is TRBJ2-5, with D possibly TRBD1 on 6 matching bases. CDR3 sequence reads: CASTEETGLPGETQYF. The CDR3 coding sequence is TGTGCCAGCACCGAGGAGACAGGCCTGCCGGGAGAGACCCAGTACTTC.